This T cell receptor beta chain was identified during a study of human T cells and chemical hapten exposure. The wider study: Mostly female, the patients presented with alopecia areata, totalis or universalis. TCR yields per sample varied mostly from small pooled library volume differences.

The sample holds many counts of this clonotype. Its antigen is as yet unknown. Study results and caveats: The donors suffered from alopecia, so their immune response may not match that of healthy people.

In TCRdb, the RACE reads were re-called with MiXCR into one record per CDR3 protein. The data contain tens of thousands of distinct CDR3 sequences, roughly a tenth of them seen just once; the ten biggest clones take up less than 2.5%. Time point meaning: patch test 1, 2 weeks after DPC sensitization. Treatment meaning: therapeutic diphenylcyclopropenone sensitization with weekly scalp DPC. Sample: whole blood, taken in connection with sensitization to the hapten diphenylcyclopropenone (DPC). This clonotype was obtained from a man between 35 and 55 years old with alopecia areata. Some clones in this sample may be carry-over from other donors' samples.

CDR3 DNA sequence: TGTGCCAGCACCCCCGGACCCCAAGAGACCCAGTACTTC. It translates to CASTPGPQETQYF. V is TRBV11-3 and J is TRBJ2-5; D gene uncertain. This CDR3 is built from 13 residues. V was trimmed by 7 bases and J by 1 base, leaving 10 bases between them. In germline, CDR1 is SGHNT, CDR2 YENEEA.